This TCR beta chain was recovered during a study of T cell responses to AZD1222 COVID-19 vaccine. Study-wide points: Following two doses of AZD1222, Spike-specific TCR breadth and depth rose. Baseline seropositives among AZD1222 recipients totaled only 5 to 7.

Libraries were prepared by immunoSEQ multiplex PCR; TCRdb keeps only in-frame clonotypes and omits some of them. Of about 120,000 clones detected, roughly 90% appear once; the ten largest clones hold less than 4%. This CDR3 contains 14 residues. Trimming took off 7 bases at V and 0 bases at J, with 12 bases between the two ends. CDR1 and CDR2 (germline): LNHDA, SQIVND (reference sequence). A word on this clone: The antigen remains unidentified.

This clonotype was obtained from an adult in good health. The sequences come from peripheral blood, collected on day 0 of AZD1222 vaccination. This chain links TRBV19 with TRBJ1-1, with D uncertain. The DNA of the CDR3 is TGTGCCAGTAACCCGGGTCCGATGAACACTGAAGCTTTCTTT. Translated: CASNPGPMNTEAFF.